The 27 T cell receptor beta chains below come from one sample, sequenced in a study of immune heterogeneity within non-small cell lung tumors. Genomic DNA from bulk tumor acted as the template, and 450 to 700 ng was loaded per sample. Several biopsies were spaced far apart within each primary tumor and obtained as surgery took place. Patients with untreated, newly diagnosed non-small cell lung cancer underwent curative surgery. The TCR beta CDR3 region was amplified by multiplex PCR employing 32 V and 13 J primers. TCRdb re-analysed the multiplex PCR reads in MiXCR, keeping a single row per CDR3 protein. The table records roughly 10,000 distinct CDR3 sequences, about 26% of them present only once. The sample comprised lung tumor tissue. Every receptor here comes from a woman between 50 and 59 years old with non-small cell lung cancer.

Details on this clonotype: One end of the junction does not line up with germline, which may come from a read error. This sequence joins TRBV12-3 or TRBV12-4 and TRBJ2-2; D is possibly TRBD2 (5 bases). This CDR3 contains 14 residues. The CDR3 spells CASSARMRTGELVF. CDR3 bases: TGTGCCAGCAGTGCCCGGATGCGGACCGGGGAGCTGGTTTTT.

The V call is TRBV6-1, the J call TRBJ2-7; 9 nucleotides match TRBD1. Germline V gene lookup returns CDR1 MNHNS and CDR2 SASEGT. The J segment lost 6 bases and the V segment lost 8 bases, leaving 8 bases of the junction unmatched. The CDR3 contains 13 residues. CDR3 in DNA: TGTGCCAGCCTCCCGGGACAGGGACGCGAGCAGTACTTC. As protein: CASLPGQGREQYF.

This clonotype is medium-sized within its sample. The rearrangement uses TRBV20-1 and TRBJ1-1, with D unresolved. Between the trimmed V and J ends, which lost 5 bases and 3 bases, there was a span of 10 bases. From germline, CDR1 is DFQATT and CDR2 SNEGSKA (reference sequence). The CDR3 runs to 12 residues. The CDR3 loop is CSAPGGDTEAFF. The CDR3 bases are TGCAGTGCTCCGGGCGGGGACACTGAAGCTTTCTTT.

The V and J genes are TRBV4-1 and TRBJ2-3, with a possible D match to TRBD2 (7 bases). Trimming removed 0 bases at V and 6 bases at J, with 34 bases between. Germline CDR1 and CDR2: MGHRA and YSYEKL. CDR3 length equals 22 residues. The CDR3 bases are TGCGCCAGCAGCCAAGATGTGGGGGCGAACGGGAGGACCCACTATCAAGGGGATACGCAGTATTTT. Its translation is CASSQDVGANGRTHYQGDTQYF.

At least ten counts were recorded for this clonotype. This chain links TRBV20-1 with TRBJ2-5; D ambiguous. This CDR3 has 12 residues. Per germline, CDR1 DFQATT and CDR2 SNEGSKA (reference sequence). The ends were cut back, 3 bases at V and 1 base at J, with 6 bases in the middle. The CDR3 sequence: CSASGSQETQYF. CDR3 coding DNA: TGCAGTGCTAGCGGATCCCAAGAGACCCAGTACTTC.

V usage is TRBV20-1 and J usage is TRBJ1-2; weak D call: TRBD1 (6 bases). The CDR3 has 14 residues. Germline V gene lookup returns CDR1 DFQATT and CDR2 SNEGSKA (reference sequence). V lost 7 bases, J lost 0 bases, and 15 bases lay in between. The CDR3: CSGGGGAANYGYTF. Here the CDR3 DNA reads TGCAGTGGTGGGGGGGGGGCGGCTAACTATGGCTACACCTTC.

The chain uses TRBV16 and TRBJ2-3; D call uncertain. The CDR3 sequence is 15 residues long. The V gene lost 0 bases and the J gene lost 0 bases, with 7 bases spanning the gap. Germline CDR1 and CDR2: KGHSY and FQNENV. The CDR3 DNA reads TGTGCCAGCAGCCAATCGGCGATTAGCACAGATACGCAGTATTTT. It codes for CASSQSAISTDTQYF.

The CDR3 sequence is CASSSRALTSGSHTDEQYF. The CDR3 region has the DNA TGTGCCAGCAGTTCGCGCGCCCTGACTAGCGGGAGTCATACTGACGAGCAGTACTTC. The chain employs TRBV28 and TRBJ2-7, with TRBD2 identical over 12 bases. This CDR3 region has 19 residues. Germline V gene data show CDR1 as MDHEN and CDR2 as SYDVKM. The trim removed 4 bases at V and 5 bases at J, leaving 18 bases unmatched.

To note about this clonotype: A clone one base away is much larger, so this may be a read error. The chain carries TRBV20-1 and TRBJ1-4; a weak D match, TRBD1 (5 bases). Germline CDR1 reads DFQATT; CDR2 reads SNEGSKA (reference sequence). This CDR3 region has 13 residues. V was pared by 4 bases and J by 8 bases, with 14 bases between. The CDR3 reads CSATVQEGEKLFF. The DNA for the CDR3 is TGCAGTGCTACGGTACAGGAGGGCGAAAAACTGTTTTTT.

This clonotype was seen repeatedly, ten times or more. The chain uses TRBV20-1 and TRBJ1-5; D not certain. Deletions cut 0 bases from V and 2 bases from J, with 14 bases between. The length of the CDR3 is 16 residues. CDR1 and CDR2 from the germline V gene are DFQATT and SNEGSKA (reference sequence). The CDR3 spells CSARDGGDFGNQPQHF. The CDR3 DNA follows: TGCAGTGCTAGAGATGGAGGCGATTTCGGCAATCAGCCCCAGCATTTT.

Sample share makes this clonotype medium-sized. V gene TRBV5-1 combines with J gene TRBJ1-2; the D gene is possibly TRBD1 (6 bases). Trimming stripped 4 bases from V and 0 bases from J, with 10 bases between. This CDR3 contains 14 residues. The V gene's germline CDR1 is SGHRS and CDR2 YFSETQ. The CDR3 protein is CASSQDSPNYGYTF. In DNA, the CDR3 is TGCGCCAGCAGCCAGGACAGTCCTAACTATGGCTACACCTTC.

Of note for this clonotype: The junction and the germline gene differ at one end; a read error may be behind it. J is TRBJ2-7 and V is TRBV27, with 10 nucleotides matching TRBD2. The germline CDR1 and CDR2 sequences are MNHEY and SMNVEV (reference sequence). The CDR3 length is 16 residues. CDR3 region: CASIGTSGDPTYQQYF. The CDR3, as DNA: TGTGCCAGCATCGGCACTAGCGGGGACCCTACCTACCAGCAGTACTTC.

This clonotype turned up a few times. This sequence may be a read error, since a much larger clone differs from it by one base. The chain links TRBV15 to TRBJ2-7; TRBD1 agrees at 8 bases. Germline-derived CDR1 and CDR2 are LNHNV and YYDKDF (reference sequence). The CDR3 runs 15 residues. The V and J ends lost 1 base and 6 bases, in that order; junction bases with no gene match: 8. The CDR3 DNA sequence: TGTGCCACCAGCAGAGGGGGACAGGTAAAACTCGAGCAGTACTTC. Protein: CATSRGGQVKLEQYF.

This clonotype is termed medium-sized. This rearrangement joins TRBV3-1 to TRBJ2-7; TRBD2 matches 11 bases. Unmatched junction bases numbered 2, after V lost 2 bases and J lost 2 bases. The CDR3 contains 15 residues. Germline V lookup: CDR1 LGHDT, CDR2 YNNKEL (reference sequence). Here the CDR3 DNA reads TGTGCCAGCAGCCAACGACTAGCGGGGCCCTACGAGCAGTACTTC. This encodes CASSQRLAGPYEQYF.

This chain links TRBV4-1 with TRBJ1-6; D may be TRBD1 (6 bases). V shed 0 bases and J shed 10 bases, with 13 bases lying between them. This CDR3 is 15 amino acids long. The germline V gene encodes CDR1 MGHRA and CDR2 YSYEKL. CDR3 region: CASSQDRGGGSPLHF. The CDR3 bases are TGCGCCAGCAGCCAAGATAGGGGGGGGGGCTCACCCCTCCACTTT.

Ten or more counts support this clonotype. The V gene is TRBV12-3 or TRBV12-4, the J gene TRBJ2-7, with 10 bases identical to TRBD1. This CDR3 is 14 amino acids long. V dropped 4 bases and J dropped 8; count of bases not matched to a gene: 8. The chain's CDR3 is CASSYPGQGNQQYF. CDR3 sequence (DNA): TGTGCCAGCAGTTACCCGGGACAGGGGAATCAGCAGTACTTC.

This clonotype occurred many times. The chain employs TRBV11-1 and TRBJ2-5, with TRBD1 as a possible D gene (6 bases). This CDR3 spans 15 amino acids. Germline V gives CDR1 SGHAT, CDR2 FQDESV (reference sequence). With 5 bases removed from V and 4 bases from J, the gap between germline ends came to 17 bases. The DNA for the CDR3 is TGTGCCAGCAGCCGGGACACTTATAGTGGAGAGACCCAGTACTTC. This encodes CASSRDTYSGETQYF.

The rearrangement links TRBV5-1 to TRBJ2-3; a possible D gene is TRBD2 (6 bases). The V end was cut by 4 bases, the J end by 1 base, with 13 bases between. Looked up from germline, CDR1 is SGHRS and CDR2 is YFSETQ. The CDR3 is 15 residues long. The chain's CDR3 is CASSAGSSGTDTQYF. CDR3 DNA: TGCGCCAGCAGCGCGGGATCGTCGGGCACAGATACGCAGTATTTT.

This clonotype was counted at least ten times. As DNA, the CDR3 is TGCAGTGCTAGACGCGAGGGTGTAGGCTCACCCCTCCACTTT. Amino acid sequence: CSARREGVGSPLHF. The rearrangement joins TRBV20-1 to TRBJ1-6; D not resolved. The CDR3 contains 14 residues. V lost 2 bases to trimming and J lost 10 bases, with 15 bases between them. Germline loops: CDR1 DFQATT, CDR2 SNEGSKA (reference sequence).

This clonotype came up many times. This chain joins TRBV6-5 and TRBJ1-6; D remains unclear. CDR3 length: 16 residues. Germline values: CDR1 MNHEY, CDR2 SVGAGI. Trimming cost V 0 bases and J 7 bases, with 13 bases left between them. The CDR3 DNA follows: TGTGCCAGCAGTTACTCGAGCCAGTTCCTAAATTCACCCCTCCACTTT. Its translation is CASSYSSQFLNSPLHF.

On this clonotype itself: This sequence may be a read error, since a much larger clone differs from it by one base. This chain connects TRBV9 to TRBJ1-2; D not resolved. The V gene's germline CDR1 is SGDLS and CDR2 YYNGEE. V lost 0 bases to trimming and J lost 1 base, with 13 bases between them. The CDR3 runs to 16 residues. The CDR3 DNA reads TGTGCCAGCAGCGTAGGAGAGGGCGCGGGTAACTATGGCTACACCTTC. Translated, it gives CASSVGEGAGNYGYTF.

This clonotype has ten or more counts. This chain uses TRBV30 with TRBJ2-5, with 7 bases lining up with TRBD1. Unmatched junction bases numbered 4, after V lost 2 bases and J lost 4 bases. Germline CDR1 is GTSNPN and CDR2 is SVGIG (reference sequence). This CDR3 has 13 amino acids. CDR3 residues: CAWSQGVLETQYF. CDR3 sequence (DNA): TGTGCCTGGAGTCAGGGGGTTTTAGAGACCCAGTACTTC.

Turning to this clonotype: This may arise from a read error, as a much more abundant clone is one base away. This sequence joins TRBV3-1 and TRBJ2-2; D is unresolved. Germline assignment: CDR1 LGHDT and CDR2 YNNKEL (reference sequence). The CDR3 runs to 15 residues. Here the CDR3 reads CAIPKEPANTVELFF. CDR3 nucleotide sequence: TGTGCCATCCCGAAGGAGCCCGCGAACACCGTGGAGCTGTTTTTT.

This clonotype was counted many times. The V gene is TRBV18, the J gene TRBJ1-5, with TRBD1 matching over 8 bases. V gave up 5 bases and J gave up 5 bases; unmatched junction bases: 5. The V gene's germline CDR1 is KGHSH and CDR2 LQKENI. The CDR3 sequence is 14 residues long. The CDR3 DNA reads as TGTGCCAGCTCATCGACAGGGGCCGATCAGCCCCAGCATTTT. This translates into CASSSTGADQPQHF.

The CDR3 region is CASTRDGQDEAFF. The CDR3 nucleotides are TGTGCCAGTACCCGAGACGGACAGGACGAAGCTTTCTTT. This chain connects TRBV19 to TRBJ1-1; 7 bases agree with TRBD1. The germline V gene has CDR1 LNHDA and CDR2 SQIVND (reference sequence). This CDR3 spans 13 amino acids. The V segment lost 7 bases and the J segment 8 bases; nucleotides outside the gene matches: 10.

In this sample, this clonotype turned up a few times. CDR3 in DNA: TGTGCCAGCAGCACGTACACAGATACGCAGTATTTT. Translation gives CASSTYTDTQYF. The chain couples TRBV7-2 to TRBJ2-3; D is ambiguous. The ends were cut back, 5 bases at V and 2 bases at J, with 5 bases in the middle. The CDR3 has 12 residues. Looked up from germline, CDR1 is SGHTA and CDR2 is FQGNSA.

On this clonotype itself: A much larger clone is a single base away; this may be a read error. This chain uses TRBV15 with TRBJ2-2, with D possibly TRBD2 on 5 matching bases. This CDR3 is built from 15 residues. Trimming removed 7 bases from V and 5 bases from J, with 17 bases in between. Germline assignment: CDR1 LNHNV and CDR2 YYDKDF (reference sequence). The CDR3 bases are TGTGCCACCACCATGAGACTCTCGGGGACCGGGGAGCTGTTTTTT. Translated: CATTMRLSGTGELFF.